The clone carrying this TCR beta chain was seen a handful of times. The antigen is unknown. The data derive from a study of blood T cells in healthy people across ages. V gave up 3 bases and J gave up 12 bases, with 26 bases separating them. CDR3 size: 16 residues. The germline gives CDR1 DFQATT, CDR2 SNEGSKA (reference sequence). Study-wide results and caveats: No conclusive comparison of naive versus antigen-experienced cells was possible with unsorted PBMCs.

The second PCR ran about 6 to 11 cycles with a sample-barcoded 5' primer and J-beta primers. Via MiXCR, TCRdb re-called the 5' RACE reads, giving one row per CDR3 protein. The table shows about 930,000 distinct CDR3 sequences, with approximately 32% occurring only once. These records were also assigned to another study, of T cells of mothers and their children.

Sequencing was done on a sample of blood. The receptor comes from a woman aged 40 to 49 in good health. The rearrangement joins TRBV20-1 to TRBJ1-4; maybe TRBD1 (5 bases). CDR3 DNA: TGCAGTGCTAGTGGTCGCCCGGCAGGGAGAGAAGAAGAACTGTTTTTT. Its protein product is CSASGRPAGREEELFF.